The present TCR beta chain was sequenced within a study of blood T cell repertoires in COVID-19 (dated by TCRdb to about 2020). Regarding the research as a whole: Samples from collaborators originated in the United States, Italy and Spain and spanned both the acute and convalescent phases of COVID-19. The material from the prospective study consisted of cDNA or gDNA derived from T cells, B-cell-depleted T cells, or PBMCs. Subjects who had been exposed to COVID-19, were actively infected with it, or had recovered from it provided the deeply sampled blood TCRbeta repertoires that made up the dataset. The repertoires were released in a freely available public database meant as a resource for research on the immune response to SARS-CoV-2. Samples came from the ongoing ImmuneRACE study (first 160 participants) plus 1,254 subjects from 6 global collaborators. A de-identified subject ID, COVID-19 status, age in years and sex were almost always included in the sample metadata. HLA class I and class II types, where available, came from metadata supplied by the sample provider rather than from assay-based typing.

At the junction V is shortened by 1 base and J by 2 bases; bases outside the gene matches: 4. The CDR3 runs 16 residues from the cysteine to the phenylalanine. Only CDR3 DNA is held: 48 bases, read in frame from base 1. CDR1 and CDR2 were assigned from the germline V gene (reference sequence) as LGHDT and YNNKEL. Results and caveats for the whole study, not just this receptor: The amount of clinical and demographic metadata varied by source and participant and was provided uncurated.

As regards this clone: Its antigen target is currently unknown. Qualities for individual bases were not recorded, and no much larger clone is one base off.

TCRbeta CDR3 regions were amplified from genomic DNA by means of the immunoSEQ Assay, a bias-controlled multiplex PCR. Per the source publication's procedure: Within the assay, amplification of reference gene primers was used to estimate how many nucleated cells each sample contained. Sequence reads were collapsed and filtered to measure the absolute abundance of every unique TCRbeta CDR3 rearrangement. For each sample, productive Simpson clonality was calculated by taking the square root of Simpson's diversity index across productive rearrangements. TCRdb mirrors the immuneACCESS table, restricted to in-frame sequences. Some clones are absent from its copies; in checked studies, under half trace to an unresolved V gene, and the reason for the others is unknown. That table supplies the V and J calls and clone size; D and trimming were determined from the DNA. This sample has 310,000 or so clones in its table, and around 90% of those were observed once. Of the sample, approximately 5% falls within the top ten clones.

Enrolling through a virtual design, the prospective study's participants ranged in age from roughly 18 to 89 years and lived across around 25 United States geographic areas. To assign participants to cohorts, the prospective study relied on clinical history that participants themselves reported in a screening survey and a study questionnaire. Recovered participants in ImmuneRACE Cohort 3 were defined by two consecutive negative NP/OP PCR tests, clearance by a healthcare professional, or resolution of symptoms. Mobile phlebotomists in the prospective study collected whole blood, serum and a nasopharyngeal or oropharyngeal swab from every participant. Additional blood draws and questionnaires over an approximately 2-month period could optionally be provided by prospective study participants. Before DNA extraction, blood samples from the prospective study were shipped at room temperature or frozen.

The clonotype comes from a woman under 40 who had recovered from COVID-19. Sequencing was done on a sample of PBMCs or T cells enriched from blood (not recorded which). The sequence joins TRBV3-1 (or the pseudogene TRBV3-2) to TRBJ1-4, with 7 central nucleotides matching TRBD1. In nucleotides, the sequence is TGTGCCAGCAGCCAAGTCAGGGGGTATACTAATGAAAAACTGTTTTTT. This sequence encodes CASSQVRGYTNEKLFF.